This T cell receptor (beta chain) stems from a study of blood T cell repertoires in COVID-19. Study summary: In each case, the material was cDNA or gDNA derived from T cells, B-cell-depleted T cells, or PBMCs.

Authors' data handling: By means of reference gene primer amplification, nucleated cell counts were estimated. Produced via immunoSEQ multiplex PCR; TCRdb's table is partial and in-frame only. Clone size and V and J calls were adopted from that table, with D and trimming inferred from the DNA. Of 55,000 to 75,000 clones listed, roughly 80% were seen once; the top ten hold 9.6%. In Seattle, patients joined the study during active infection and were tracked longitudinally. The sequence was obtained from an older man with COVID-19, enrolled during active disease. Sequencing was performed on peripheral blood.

The CDR3 region is CASSEPTAQETQYF. The DNA for the CDR3 is TGTGCCAGCAGTGAACCGACAGCTCAAGAGACCCAGTACTTC. This chain links TRBV25-1 with TRBJ2-5; tentative D call: TRBD1 (5 bases). The V gene's germline CDR1 is MGHDK and CDR2 SYGVNS. The V gene lost 2 bases and the J gene lost 2 bases, with 9 bases spanning the gap. The CDR3 covers 14 residues. The variable domain in full, completed from reference TRBV25-1 and TRBJ2-5, reads EADIYQTPRYLVIGTGKKITLECSQTMGHDKMYWYQQDPGMELHLIHYSYGVNSTEKGDLSSESTVSRIRTEHFPLTLESARPSHTSQYLCASSEPTAQETQYFGPGTRLLVL.